This entry lists 14 T cell receptor beta chains sequenced from one sample in a study of cytomegalovirus exposure and HLA in healthy donors. The primer mix had 60 Vbeta and 13 Jbeta primers. TCRdb's table, derived via immunoSEQ multiplex PCR, lists solely in-frame clones and lacks some. The sample consists of about 130,000 clones, around 77% of them appearing once. The sequenced sample was PBMCs. These receptors came from a woman aged 45-65 years in good health and CMV-seronegative.

CDR3 DNA sequence: TGTGCCAGCAGGCAGGGAACAGGGCGACGGAATGAGCAGTTCTTC. Protein product: CASRQGTGRRNEQFF. The V gene is TRBV25-1, the J gene TRBJ2-1; D perhaps matches TRBD1 (6 bases). Germline values: CDR1 MGHDK, CDR2 SYGVNS. Trimming cost V 6 bases and J 7 bases, with 19 bases left between them. This CDR3 comprises 15 residues.

This rearrangement joins TRBV20-1 to TRBJ1-2; TRBD1 is a possible D gene (5 bases). The CDR3 is 10 residues long. Germline V gene data show CDR1 as DFQATT and CDR2 as SNEGSKA (reference sequence). V lost 5 bases and J 7 bases, leaving 8 bases between the germline ends. The CDR3 DNA is TGCAGTGCTTACGACAGTGGCTACACCTTC. Translated, it gives CSAYDSGYTF.

The V call is TRBV6-5, the J call TRBJ1-5, with D maybe TRBD1 (5 bases). CDR3 length equals 15 residues. The V end was cut by 0 bases, the J end by 6 bases, with 12 bases between. In germline, CDR1 is MNHEY, CDR2 SVGAGI. CDR3 protein: CASSYSGGEGQPQHF. DNA of the CDR3: TGTGCCAGCAGTTACTCAGGAGGGGAGGGTCAGCCCCAGCATTTT.

This rearrangement joins TRBV18 to TRBJ1-2; no clear D gene. With 0 bases removed from V and 8 bases from J, the gap between germline ends came to 10 bases. Germline CDR1 reads KGHSH; CDR2 reads LQKENI. The CDR3 sequence is 13 residues long. The CDR3 nucleotides are TGTGCCAGCTCACCACCGGGCTGGGAGGGCTACACCTTC. Translation gives CASSPPGWEGYTF.

There are a few counts of this clone. The chain uses TRBV19 and TRBJ2-1; 7 bases are a match to TRBD2. V shed 4 bases, J shed 5 bases, and the junction held 2 bases outside the gene matches. Looked up from germline, CDR1 is LNHDA and CDR2 is SQIVND (reference sequence). This CDR3 comprises 13 residues. CDR3 sequence (DNA): TGTGCCAGTAGTACAGGGACTAACAATGAGCAGTTCTTC. Its translation is CASSTGTNNEQFF.

The V gene is TRBV19, the J gene TRBJ2-5; tentatively, D is TRBD1 (7 bases). The V and J ends lost 0 bases and 5 bases respectively, with 16 bases between them. The CDR3 is 16 residues long. CDR1 and CDR2 from the germline V gene are LNHDA and SQIVND (reference sequence). This CDR3 reads CASSIDYRGGRETQYF. Here the CDR3 DNA reads TGTGCCAGTAGTATAGATTACAGGGGAGGCCGGGAGACCCAGTACTTC.

The sample holds a few counts of this clone. Germline and junction disagree at one end, which may indicate a read error. The V call is TRBV6-5, the J call TRBJ2-1, with 7 bases aligning to TRBD2. The CDR3 sequence is 11 residues long. Germline CDR1 MNHEY, CDR2 SVGAGI. The CDR3 DNA sequence: TGCTCTTGTGGGCGGGAGCTTGAGCAGTTCTTC. Translated, it gives CSCGRELEQFF.

This chain joins TRBV9 and TRBJ2-3, with 10 bases that match TRBD2. This CDR3 contains 17 residues. Unmatched junction bases numbered 8, after V lost 0 bases and J lost 4 bases. Germline CDR1 reads SGDLS; CDR2 reads YYNGEE. CDR3 sequence (DNA): TGTGCCAGCAGCGTAGTCGCTAGCGGGAGTGCTTCAGATACGCAGTATTTT. As protein: CASSVVASGSASDTQYF.

V usage is TRBV5-4 and J usage is TRBJ2-3; 8 bases fit TRBD2. Germline V CDR1 and CDR2: SGHNT, YYREEE (reference sequence). Trimming at V came to 3 bases and at J to 0 bases, leaving 3 bases not matched to a gene. This CDR3 has 15 residues. The DNA of the CDR3 is TGTGCCAGCAGCTCCGGGGGGGCTAGCACAGATACGCAGTATTTT. It is translated as CASSSGGASTDTQYF.

The chain is built from TRBV5-4 and TRBJ2-3; tentatively, D is TRBD1 (7 bases). CDR3 length: 16 residues. The V gene's germline CDR1 is SGHNT and CDR2 YYREEE (reference sequence). Trimming left V 7 bases short and J 5 bases short, with 23 bases between. The CDR3: CASHYRGLATGDTQYF. The DNA of the CDR3 is TGTGCCAGCCACTATAGGGGGCTAGCGACGGGAGATACGCAGTATTTT.

V gene TRBV29-1 combines with J gene TRBJ2-5; TRBD1 is a possible D gene (7 bases). The J call may be mistaken, given a closer DNA end match to TRBJ2-7. CDR3 length: 13 amino acids. Germline assignment: CDR1 SQVTM and CDR2 ANQGSEA. DNA of the CDR3: TGCAGCGTGGGGGGAGACAGGGTGGGCGAGCAGTACTTC. Protein product: CSVGGDRVGEQYF.

V gene TRBV19 combines with J gene TRBJ2-6; D might be TRBD1 (6 bases). The germline V gene encodes CDR1 LNHDA and CDR2 SQIVND (reference sequence). This CDR3 has 17 amino acids. Trimming cost V 6 bases and J 0 bases, with 15 bases left between them. CDR3 bases: TGTGCCAGTAGGTCCGGACAGCCAAGCTCTGGGGCCAACGTCCTGACTTTC. Amino acids: CASRSGQPSSGANVLTF.

Written as DNA, the CDR3 is TGTGCCAGCAGCTTGACCGTTATCGGTGTAGCGGGGGTATCCAGGGCCCAGTACTTC. It encodes CASSLTVIGVAGVSRAQYF. V is TRBV5-5 and J is TRBJ2-5; TRBD2 matches 9 bases. The CDR3 spans 19 residues. The trim removed 1 base at V and 9 bases at J, leaving 22 bases unmatched. Germline lookup yields CDR1 SGHKS and CDR2 YYEKEE (reference sequence).

This clone was counted only a few times. This rearrangement joins TRBV5-1 to TRBJ1-2; 7 bases match TRBD1. The length of the CDR3 is 14 residues. Germline-derived CDR1 and CDR2 are SGHRS and YFSETQ. V shed 4 bases and J 4 bases; nucleotides not matched to a gene: 7. Here the CDR3 reads CASSNRTGSYGYTF. DNA of the CDR3: TGCGCCAGCAGCAATAGGACAGGAAGCTATGGCTACACCTTC.